The table lists the clone carrying this TCR beta chain with a count of one. The sample is drawn from a study of T cell changes during pregnancy in multiple sclerosis. V was clipped by 0 bases and J by 7 bases, with 22 bases between them. There are 18 residues in the CDR3. Germline CDR1 is LNHDA and CDR2 is SQIVND (reference sequence). Produced via immunoSEQ multiplex PCR; TCRdb's table is partial and in-frame only. Here the sample spans roughly 27,000 clones, approximately 91% being singletons. V and J are TRBV19 and TRBJ1-5; weak D call: TRBD1 (5 bases). The starting material was CD8+ T cells from peripheral blood mononuclear cells, obtained in the second trimester of pregnancy. This sequence was found in a female donor with multiple sclerosis, enrolled in a pregnancy study. The CDR3 spells CASSIDRGGGVVRQPQHF. Here the CDR3 DNA reads TGTGCCAGTAGTATAGATCGGGGCGGAGGGGTAGTAAGGCAGCCCCAGCATTTT.